This entry features one T cell receptor beta chain sequence. Antigen unknown. The entry originates in a study of cytomegalovirus exposure and HLA in healthy donors. Study results and caveats: It has been reported that TCR beta sequences accurately predicted the HLA-A and HLA-B alleles of most subjects.

PCR amplification relied on 60 Vbeta primers (plus 13 Jbeta primers). TCRdb's copy holds only in-frame clones and misses some; the assay was immunoSEQ multiplex PCR. The repertoire holds 120,000 to 150,000 clones, with 75% to 80% as singletons. Germline-derived CDR1 and CDR2 are SGHRS and YFSETQ. V shed 4 bases, J shed 5 bases, and the junction held 11 bases outside the gene matches. This CDR3 is built from 15 residues. Specimen: PBMCs. The chain joins TRBV5-1 to TRBJ2-5; 7 nucleotides agree with TRBD1. This TCR derives from a man aged 40-49 years in good health and CMV-seropositive. The CDR3, as DNA: TGCGCCAGCAGCCGAGGGGGCGTGCGGATGGAGACCCAGTACTTC. This codes for CASSRGGVRMETQYF.